This T cell receptor (beta chain) was recorded in a study of identifying expanded T cells in peripheral blood (dated by TCRdb to between 2019 and 2020). The study in broad terms: Technical replicates were generated by sequencing separate aliquots of the same genomic DNA pool, with four replicates compared pairwise. Results the study describes overall, beyond this receptor: Between technical replicates the binomial model flagged roughly 1.1 differentially abundant clones, whereas over roughly two weeks the binomial model flagged about 16.4 and over roughly four weeks about 19. The authors expected biological variance in healthy repertoires might increase further over much longer intervals such as months to years. For all healthy donors, the variance in clone template counts between two-week samples rose significantly as total template count increased. The beta-binomial model significantly reduced the number of clones called differentially abundant and the false-positive rate across all healthy-donor time intervals.

TCRbeta CDR3 regions were profiled by bias-controlled multiplex PCR amplification of genomic DNA with the immunoSEQ Assay. Turning to the authors' computational methods: The absolute abundance of each unique TCRbeta CDR3 region was quantified after sequences were collapsed and filtered. Differential abundance was tested with two models: a binomial (Fisher-equivalent) model and a beta-binomial model that adds time-dependent variance fitted from healthy donors. Any clone with fewer than 5 combined templates was excluded, and a clone was called differentially abundant if its Benjamini-Hochberg FDR was below 0.01. Using the form v = (b*log(k)+a)^2, the beta-binomial variance was modeled as a function of the total template count across the two samples. Held by TCRdb, this immuneACCESS table contains in-frame sequences only and omits some clones. Under half of the omission traces to an unresolved V gene where checked; the cause of the rest is unknown. V and J calls plus clone size are reproduced from that table; the DNA served to infer D and trimming. The sample includes tens of thousands of clones, with 82% observed a single time. The top ten clones comprise 14% of the sample.

The CDR1 and CDR2 encoded by the germline V gene are SNHLY and FYNNEI. The trim is 6 bases for V and 8 bases for J, with a gap of 13 bases between the germline ends. CDR3 length: 12 amino acids, cysteine to phenylalanine. Of the read, only the CDR3 DNA is kept; its 36 bases are in frame from base 1. On this clone itself: The clone's antigen remains unknown. No clone much larger than this one lies a single base away; base qualities are absent.

During the collection period, no immune events, such as infections, were documented for the healthy donors. Blood repertoires from healthy donors were used as a training cohort for calibrating time-dependent variance in a beta-binomial model of differential abundance of T-cell clones. The training cohort was composed of approximately ten healthy donors, 3 female and 7 male. Donor ages ranged from 29 to 64 years, with an average of about 44 years. Whole blood from each healthy donor was obtained from a commercial supplier and was collected at three time points around 13 days apart. Genomic DNA was extracted from unsorted whole blood for immunosequencing.

Sample: blood. This TCR derives from a person aged 18-70 years in good health. The chain joins TRBV2 to TRBJ1-2, with TRBD1 tentatively as D gene (6 bases match). The DNA reads as follows: TGTGCCAGCAGGTGGGGGCCGGGAGGCTACACCTTC. It encodes CASRWGPGGYTF.